This is a list of T cell receptor beta chains from one sample in a study of CD8 T cells in ankylosing spondylitis. From the 5' RACE reads, TCRdb called clonotypes with MiXCR, one entry per CDR3 protein. The sample includes approximately 130,000 distinct CDR3 sequences, around 9% seen only once; the top ten take approximately 3.3%. Sequencing was done on a sample of blood, either unsorted or a sorted T cell fraction (not recorded which). The source of these receptors is a male donor with ankylosing spondylitis or in good health (not recorded which). Both conserved end residues are part of each CDR3. Fields, in order: clone size, J gene, V gene, D gene, CDR3 DNA, CDR3 protein. The D gene is left open where the match is weak. Clone size appears in some rows only: once, few, many, or a class for an expanded clone.

clone size: .; J gene: TRBJ2-7; V gene: TRBV2; D gene: TRBD1; CDR3 DNA: TGTGCCAGCAGTGATAGTAGGGGACAGGGGAGCTCCTACGAGCAGTACTTC; CDR3 protein: CASSDSRGQGSSYEQYF
clone size: many; J gene: TRBJ1-3; V gene: TRBV7-2; D gene: .; CDR3 DNA: TGTGCCAGCAGCGCACGGACTTTAGTCTCTGGAAACACCATATATTTT; CDR3 protein: CASSARTLVSGNTIYF
clone size: many; J gene: TRBJ1-1; V gene: TRBV18; D gene: .; CDR3 DNA: TGTGCCAGCTCACCTGTAGCCGCGCGGGGGGGGATGAACACTGAAGCTTTCTTT; CDR3 protein: CASSPVAARGGMNTEAFF
clone size: many; J gene: TRBJ2-7; V gene: TRBV7-6; D gene: TRBD2; CDR3 DNA: TGTGCCAGCAGCTTCTCTAGCGGCTACGAGCAGTACTTC; CDR3 protein: CASSFSSGYEQYF
clone size: many; J gene: TRBJ2-3; V gene: TRBV5-6; D gene: .; CDR3 DNA: TGTGCCAGCAGCTACGACCGAGATACGCAGTATTTT; CDR3 protein: CASSYDRDTQYF
clone size: many; J gene: TRBJ1-1; V gene: TRBV12-3/TRBV12-4; D gene: .; CDR3 DNA: TGTGCCAGCAGTTCTTTCAAAACTGAAGCTTTCTTT; CDR3 protein: CASSSFKTEAFF
clone size: many; J gene: TRBJ1-1; V gene: TRBV5-1; D gene: TRBD1; CDR3 DNA: TGCGCCAGCAGGTTGGTTCGAGGGACAGGGCTTTTGGAGGGTACTGAAGCTTTCTTT; CDR3 protein: CASRLVRGTGLLEGTEAFF
clone size: many; J gene: TRBJ1-2; V gene: TRBV4-3; D gene: .; CDR3 DNA: TGCGCCAGCAGCCAAGTTGACGGGGGATATGGCTACACCTTC; CDR3 protein: CASSQVDGGYGYTF
clone size: many; J gene: TRBJ1-1; V gene: TRBV20-1; D gene: .; CDR3 DNA: TGCAGTGCTAGAGAACACGGGGGTCAAACTGAAGCTTTCTTT; CDR3 protein: CSAREHGGQTEAFF
clone size: .; J gene: TRBJ2-4; V gene: TRBV7-2; D gene: .; CDR3 DNA: TGTGCCAGCAGCTCTGACCGCGTAGGCAAAAACATTCAGTACTTC; CDR3 protein: CASSSDRVGKNIQYF
clone size: few; J gene: TRBJ2-5; V gene: TRBV4-2; D gene: .; CDR3 DNA: TGTGCCAGCAGCGTAGAGACCCAGTACTTC; CDR3 protein: CASSVETQYF
clone size: many; J gene: TRBJ1-5; V gene: TRBV6-2/TRBV6-3; D gene: .; CDR3 DNA: TGTGCCAGCAGTTACTCGAGCAGGCAGCCCCAGCATTTT; CDR3 protein: CASSYSSRQPQHF
clone size: many; J gene: TRBJ1-3; V gene: TRBV20-1; D gene: TRBD1; CDR3 DNA: TGCAGTGCTAGGGGGGACAGGATTTCCTTACCTGGAAACACCATATATTTT; CDR3 protein: CSARGDRISLPGNTIYF
clone size: many; J gene: TRBJ2-1; V gene: TRBV12-3/TRBV12-4; D gene: TRBD2; CDR3 DNA: TGTGCCAGCAGTTTAGCGATACTAGCGGGAGGAAACAATGAGCAGTTCTTC; CDR3 protein: CASSLAILAGGNNEQFF
clone size: many; J gene: TRBJ2-6; V gene: TRBV20-1; D gene: .; CDR3 DNA: TGCAGTGCTAGAGATCGCAGGGCGGCTGGGGCCAACGTCCTGACTTTC; CDR3 protein: CSARDRRAAGANVLTF
clone size: many; J gene: TRBJ2-6; V gene: TRBV20-1; D gene: .; CDR3 DNA: TGCAGTGCTAGAGCCGGTATTGGCTCTGGGGCCAACGTCCTGACTTTC; CDR3 protein: CSARAGIGSGANVLTF
clone size: few; J gene: TRBJ2-7; V gene: TRBV30; D gene: TRBD1; CDR3 DNA: TGTGCCTGGAGTGGCGGACAGGGGGTGTACGAGCAGTACTTC; CDR3 protein: CAWSGGQGVYEQYF
clone size: .; J gene: TRBJ2-7; V gene: TRBV18; D gene: .; CDR3 DNA: TGTGCCAGCTCACCAGAGCTTGGGGCAGAGCAGTACTTC; CDR3 protein: CASSPELGAEQYF
clone size: .; J gene: TRBJ2-3; V gene: TRBV11-2; D gene: .; CDR3 DNA: TGTGCCAGCAGCCAGCGAATAGGGCTCGCGGGGCTCGGGGATACGCAGTATTTT; CDR3 protein: CASSQRIGLAGLGDTQYF
clone size: many; J gene: TRBJ2-1; V gene: TRBV20-1; D gene: TRBD2; CDR3 DNA: TGCAGTGCCACGGGACTAGCAGATCGGAGGAATGAGCAGTTCTTC; CDR3 protein: CSATGLADRRNEQFF
clone size: .; J gene: TRBJ2-1; V gene: TRBV29-1; D gene: .; CDR3 DNA: TGCAGCGTTGACTACGGAGGGAGGAATGAGCAGTTCTTC; CDR3 protein: CSVDYGGRNEQFF
clone size: many; J gene: TRBJ2-1; V gene: TRBV5-1; D gene: TRBD1; CDR3 DNA: TGCGCCAGCAGCTACCGGGACAGGGTTTTCAATGAGCAGTTCTTC; CDR3 protein: CASSYRDRVFNEQFF
clone size: few; J gene: TRBJ2-1; V gene: TRBV27; D gene: TRBD2; CDR3 DNA: TGTGCCAGCAGTTTATCGATTTTTCTCAGTCAGGCGACTAGCGGTTACAATGAGCAGTTCTTC; CDR3 protein: CASSLSIFLSQATSGYNEQFF
clone size: many; J gene: TRBJ2-1; V gene: TRBV5-1; D gene: TRBD2; CDR3 DNA: TGCGCCAGCAGCTGGGGACTAGCGGACTACAATGAGCAGTTCTTC; CDR3 protein: CASSWGLADYNEQFF
clone size: many; J gene: TRBJ2-3; V gene: TRBV5-1; D gene: .; CDR3 DNA: TGCGCCAGCAGCTTGGTTGGCTACCCAGAAGCAGATACGCAGTATTTT; CDR3 protein: CASSLVGYPEADTQYF
clone size: .; J gene: TRBJ2-1; V gene: TRBV20-1; D gene: TRBD2; CDR3 DNA: TGCAGTGCTTCGACTAGCGGGAAAGTGAATGAGCAGTTCTTC; CDR3 protein: CSASTSGKVNEQFF
clone size: few; J gene: TRBJ2-5; V gene: TRBV10-3; D gene: TRBD1; CDR3 DNA: TGTGCCATCAACCAACAGGGGCCCCCTGAGACCCAGTACTTC; CDR3 protein: CAINQQGPPETQYF
clone size: .; J gene: TRBJ2-1; V gene: TRBV5-1; D gene: TRBD2; CDR3 DNA: TGCGCCAGCAGCTCCTACCCTAGCGGGAGGGGGGATGAGCAGTTCTTC; CDR3 protein: CASSSYPSGRGDEQFF
clone size: .; J gene: TRBJ2-7; V gene: TRBV4-2; D gene: TRBD2; CDR3 DNA: TGTGCCAGCAGCCAAGAAGATAGCGGGAGGTACTACGAGCAGTACTTC; CDR3 protein: CASSQEDSGRYYEQYF
clone size: .; J gene: TRBJ2-7; V gene: TRBV7-9; D gene: .; CDR3 DNA: TGTGCCAGCAGCTTATATAGCCAGGGTTTGGAGCAGTACTTC; CDR3 protein: CASSLYSQGLEQYF
clone size: .; J gene: TRBJ1-5; V gene: TRBV2; D gene: TRBD1; CDR3 DNA: TGTGCCAGCAGTCCCCGGGACAGGAGCTATCAGCCCCAGCATTTT; CDR3 protein: CASSPRDRSYQPQHF
clone size: many; J gene: TRBJ2-5; V gene: TRBV4-2; D gene: TRBD1; CDR3 DNA: TGTGCCAGCAGCCAAGCCTACCAACTTCGAACGGACAGGGATCTGACCCAGTACTTC; CDR3 protein: CASSQAYQLRTDRDLTQYF
clone size: many; J gene: TRBJ2-5; V gene: TRBV20-1; D gene: .; CDR3 DNA: TGCAGTGCTAGAAGAGTCGGGGTACGGGGTAAAGAGACCCAGTACTTC; CDR3 protein: CSARRVGVRGKETQYF
clone size: many; J gene: TRBJ2-7; V gene: TRBV19; D gene: .; CDR3 DNA: TGTGCCAGTAGTATAGTGGCAGGGACGACCTACGAGCAGTACTTC; CDR3 protein: CASSIVAGTTYEQYF
clone size: .; J gene: TRBJ2-2; V gene: TRBV6-2/TRBV6-3; D gene: TRBD1; CDR3 DNA: TGTGCCAGCAGTTCAACCGGGACAGGGTTCGACGGGGAGCTGTTTTTT; CDR3 protein: CASSSTGTGFDGELFF
clone size: .; J gene: TRBJ2-1; V gene: TRBV29-1; D gene: .; CDR3 DNA: TGCAGCGTTGCGGCTAGCCTAAGGGACAATGAGCATTTCTTC; CDR3 protein: CSVAASLRDNEHFF
clone size: few; J gene: TRBJ2-1; V gene: TRBV29-1; D gene: TRBD2; CDR3 DNA: TGCAGCGTTCGACGGAGTACGACTAGCGGGACGAACAATGAGCAGTTCTTC; CDR3 protein: CSVRRSTTSGTNNEQFF
clone size: few; J gene: TRBJ2-1; V gene: TRBV7-9; D gene: TRBD2; CDR3 DNA: TGTGCCAGCAGCAAGACTAGCGGGGACTACAATGAGCAGTTCTTC; CDR3 protein: CASSKTSGDYNEQFF
clone size: many; J gene: TRBJ2-7; V gene: TRBV29-1; D gene: TRBD2; CDR3 DNA: TGCAGCGCACGACTAGCGGGAGGTTCCTACGAGCAGTACTTC; CDR3 protein: CSARLAGGSYEQYF
clone size: .; J gene: TRBJ2-7; V gene: TRBV29-1; D gene: .; CDR3 DNA: TGCAGCGTTGAGGTGGGGAACTACGAGCAGTACTTC; CDR3 protein: CSVEVGNYEQYF
clone size: few; J gene: TRBJ2-3; V gene: TRBV7-2; D gene: TRBD2; CDR3 DNA: TGTGCCAGCAGACCAAGCGGGAGTGATACGCAGTATTTT; CDR3 protein: CASRPSGSDTQYF
clone size: many; J gene: TRBJ2-3; V gene: TRBV24-1; D gene: .; CDR3 DNA: TGTGCCACCAGTGATTGGAAAGATACGCAGTATTTT; CDR3 protein: CATSDWKDTQYF
clone size: many; J gene: TRBJ2-7; V gene: TRBV20-1; D gene: .; CDR3 DNA: TGCAGTGCTTATGTAAGCGGCCTGCCCTACGAGCAGTACTTC; CDR3 protein: CSAYVSGLPYEQYF
clone size: many; J gene: TRBJ2-3; V gene: TRBV4-2; D gene: .; CDR3 DNA: TGTGCCAGCAGCCAAGTTCAGCGAACAGATACGCAGTATTTT; CDR3 protein: CASSQVQRTDTQYF
clone size: many; J gene: TRBJ2-1; V gene: TRBV5-1; D gene: .; CDR3 DNA: TGCGCCAGCAGCGTATCTACGAGCTCCTACAATGAGCAGTTCTTC; CDR3 protein: CASSVSTSSYNEQFF
clone size: .; J gene: TRBJ2-3; V gene: TRBV6-1; D gene: TRBD2; CDR3 DNA: TGTGCCAGCAGTCGGACTAGCGGGAGTTCAGGGCCCTGGGATACGCAGTATTTT; CDR3 protein: CASSRTSGSSGPWDTQYF
clone size: many; J gene: TRBJ2-3; V gene: TRBV12-3/TRBV12-4; D gene: .; CDR3 DNA: TGTGCCAGCAGCCCGCCCCTGGGTACGCAGTATTTT; CDR3 protein: CASSPPLGTQYF
clone size: many; J gene: TRBJ1-2; V gene: TRBV5-5; D gene: .; CDR3 DNA: TGTGCCAGCAGCTTCATCCCCGTTTTGCGAGCTAACTATGGCTACACCTTC; CDR3 protein: CASSFIPVLRANYGYTF
clone size: many; J gene: TRBJ2-3; V gene: TRBV27; D gene: TRBD1; CDR3 DNA: TGTGCCAGCAGTCCGCGACAGGGTTTAGTAGATACGCAGTATTTT; CDR3 protein: CASSPRQGLVDTQYF
clone size: many; J gene: TRBJ2-6; V gene: TRBV5-6; D gene: .; CDR3 DNA: TGTGCCAGCAGCCTTCTTGGGGACTCTGGGGCCAACGTCCTGACTTTC; CDR3 protein: CASSLLGDSGANVLTF
clone size: many; J gene: TRBJ2-3; V gene: TRBV10-3; D gene: .; CDR3 DNA: TGTGCCATCAGTGAGCCGATTTCTGGCGGGTCCCTCACAGATACGCAGTATTTT; CDR3 protein: CAISEPISGGSLTDTQYF
clone size: .; J gene: TRBJ1-6; V gene: TRBV5-1; D gene: TRBD1; CDR3 DNA: TGCGCCAGCAGCTTTGGGACAGGGGGCGTTTCACCCCTCCACTTT; CDR3 protein: CASSFGTGGVSPLHF
clone size: .; J gene: TRBJ2-7; V gene: TRBV18; D gene: TRBD1; CDR3 DNA: TGTGCCAGCTCGCATACCCGGACAGGGTCCTACGAGCAGTACTTC; CDR3 protein: CASSHTRTGSYEQYF
clone size: many; J gene: TRBJ1-2; V gene: TRBV6-5; D gene: .; CDR3 DNA: TGTGCCAGCAGTTACAGGGGGAGAAACTATGGCTACACCTTC; CDR3 protein: CASSYRGRNYGYTF
clone size: few; J gene: TRBJ1-5; V gene: TRBV6-1; D gene: .; CDR3 DNA: TGTGCCAGCAGTGAAGCGAGCCGACAGCCCCAGCATTTT; CDR3 protein: CASSEASRQPQHF
clone size: .; J gene: TRBJ1-2; V gene: TRBV5-6; D gene: .; CDR3 DNA: TGTGCCAGCAGCCCAGGACAGTCCTATGGCTACACCTTC; CDR3 protein: CASSPGQSYGYTF
clone size: many; J gene: TRBJ2-1; V gene: TRBV7-2; D gene: TRBD2; CDR3 DNA: TGTGCCAGCAGCTGGGTGGGAGGGACTAGCGAAAATGAGCAGTTCTTC; CDR3 protein: CASSWVGGTSENEQFF
clone size: many; J gene: TRBJ2-1; V gene: TRBV5-1; D gene: TRBD1; CDR3 DNA: TGCGCCAGCAGCTTGACAGGGGGCGTCGGCAATGAGCAGTTCTTC; CDR3 protein: CASSLTGGVGNEQFF
clone size: many; J gene: TRBJ2-7; V gene: TRBV5-1; D gene: .; CDR3 DNA: TGCGCCAGCAGCTCAGGACTAACTCGGCCCTACGAGCAGTACTTC; CDR3 protein: CASSSGLTRPYEQYF